Shown below are 10 T cell receptor beta chains from a single sample sequenced in a study of blood T cell repertoires in COVID-19. Here immunoSEQ multiplex PCR was the method, and the copy in TCRdb shows in-frame clones only, minus some. The sample lists tens of thousands of clones, about two thirds seen once, with 4.8% in the top ten. Sequenced input: peripheral blood. These receptors were collected from a woman aged 65 to 85 with COVID-19, enrolled during active disease.

This clone turned up a few times. This chain joins TRBV7-2 and TRBJ2-7; 7 bases are shared with TRBD1. J lost 2 bases, V lost 3 bases, and 4 bases had no gene match. The CDR3 is 14 amino acids. CDR1 SGHTA and CDR2 FQGNSA come from the germline V gene. The CDR3 spells CASSLAGQAYEQYF. For the CDR3, the DNA is TGTGCCAGCAGCTTGGCCGGACAGGCCTACGAGCAGTACTTC.

This chain uses TRBV6-5 with TRBJ2-7; TRBD1 matches 9 bases. The germline gives CDR1 MNHEY, CDR2 SVGAGI. This CDR3 contains 13 residues. The trim removed 6 bases at V and 10 bases at J, leaving 10 bases unmatched. Here the CDR3 reads CASRSPGQGVQYF. DNA for the CDR3: TGTGCCAGCAGAAGTCCGGGACAGGGTGTACAGTACTTC.

V is TRBV3-1 (or the pseudogene TRBV3-2) and J is TRBJ1-1; D is uncertain. CDR1 is LGHDT, CDR2 YNNKEL, per germline (reference sequence). This CDR3 is built from 14 residues. V lost 2 bases, J lost 0 bases, and 7 bases lay in between. As DNA, the CDR3 is TGTGCCAGCAGCCAAAGCCTCTTGAACACTGAAGCTTTCTTT. This gives the protein CASSQSLLNTEAFF.

V is TRBV6-5 and J is TRBJ2-7; 7 nucleotides line up with TRBD2. There are 13 residues in the CDR3. The trim removed 6 bases at V and 2 bases at J, leaving 4 bases unmatched. The germline V gene has CDR1 MNHEY and CDR2 SVGAGI. The CDR3 nucleotides are TGTGCCAGCAGAGCTAGCGGAGCCTACGAGCAGTACGTC. Protein product: CASRASGAYEQYV.

This clone was seen more than once but under ten times. The rearrangement uses TRBV9 and TRBJ1-4; D is unclear. V was clipped by 4 bases and J by 6 bases, with 13 bases between them. The CDR3 covers 14 residues. Per germline, CDR1 SGDLS and CDR2 YYNGEE. CDR3: CASSSVGRDEKLFF. CDR3 nucleotide sequence: TGTGCCAGCAGCTCGGTAGGGCGGGATGAAAAACTGTTTTTT.

The rearrangement joins TRBV5-5 to TRBJ2-7; 8 nucleotides agree with TRBD1. The CDR3 contains 13 residues. Germline V gene sequence: CDR1 SGHKS, CDR2 YYEKEE (reference sequence). V shed 6 bases and J 5 bases; nucleotides not matched to a gene: 7. The CDR3 sequence is CASTLLRGHEQYV. The CDR3 coding sequence is TGTGCCAGCACCCTGCTCAGGGGGCACGAGCAGTACGTC.

This chain links TRBV13 with TRBJ1-4; D uncertain. V lost 5 bases to trimming and J lost 7 bases, with 11 bases between them. CDR3 length: 13 amino acids. CDR1 PRHDT and CDR2 FYEKMQ come from the germline V gene (reference sequence). The CDR3 DNA reads as TGTGCCAGCAGCCCATGGGCGAGTGAAAAACTGTTTTTT. Its protein is CASSPWASEKLFF.

V and J are TRBV6-6 and TRBJ2-5, with TRBD2 matching 7 bases. The CDR3 loop spans 13 amino acids. With V trimmed by 4 bases and J by 4 bases, 3 bases remained unmatched. Looked up from germline, CDR1 is MNHNY and CDR2 is SVGAGI (reference sequence). This CDR3 is CASSLGGGETQYF. Here the CDR3 DNA reads TGTGCCAGCAGTTTGGGGGGGGGAGAGACCCAGTACTTC.

V gene TRBV18 combines with J gene TRBJ1-5, with unresolved D. Germline-derived CDR1 and CDR2 are KGHSH and LQKENI. Trimming took off 1 base at V and 1 base at J, with 11 bases between the two ends. The CDR3 contains 16 residues. This CDR3 is CASSPREGVSNQPQHF. The CDR3 DNA reads TGTGCCAGCTCACCACGGGAGGGAGTAAGCAATCAGCCCCAGCATTTT.

The gene calls are TRBV3-1 (or the pseudogene TRBV3-2) and TRBJ1-1; 7 bases agree with TRBD1. The CDR3 totals 15 residues. CDR1 is LGHDT, CDR2 YNNKEL, per germline (reference sequence). The trim removed 5 bases at V and 4 bases at J, leaving 10 bases unmatched. CDR3 loop: CASSKRQGFGTEAFF. CDR3 nucleotides: TGTGCCAGCAGCAAGAGACAGGGCTTTGGCACTGAAGCTTTCTTT.